The sequence of this T cell receptor (beta chain) was determined in a study of metastatic and nonmetastatic thyroid tumors. Study background: Malignant thyroid and benign thyroid patients provided blood and tumor or nodule tissue whose repertoires were compared. Study observations and caveats: In both blood and tumor samples, TCR beta diversity was reported significantly higher for malignant than benign nodules.

Before thyroid surgery, none of the patients had received any treatment. Germline V gives CDR1 ENHRY, CDR2 SYGVKD. This CDR3 spans 14 amino acids. V lost 8 bases and J lost 2; bases outside the gene matches: 6. In its sample, this clone was seen many times. Its antigen is not identified. Original processing notes: Building a distant-metastasis classifier for papillary thyroid cancer drew on CDR3 differences across clinicopathological groups. TCRdb re-called the PCR reads via MiXCR. What appears here as the V and J calls and clone size reflects TCRdb's work, not the paper's. The table has around 21,000 clones, around 20% seen once; the top ten hold about 21%.

This chain connects TRBV10-3 to TRBJ1-1; 9 positions agree with TRBD1. The sequence came from a male donor with papillary thyroid cancer or a benign thyroid nodule (not recorded which). Some clones in this sample may be carry-over from other donors' samples. The sequenced material came from blood. The CDR3 coding sequence is TGTGCCATCGCGGTGGGACAGGGCAACACTGAAGCTTTCTTT. It is translated as CAIAVGQGNTEAFF.